The 24 T cell receptor beta chains reported below all come from one sample, sequenced in a study of radiotherapy plus CTLA-4 blockade in lung cancer. TCRdb's table, derived via immunoSEQ multiplex PCR, lists solely in-frame clones and lacks some. Here the sample spans about 77,000 clones, around 74% being singletons. The sample here was peripheral blood, taken from a patient treated with radiotherapy plus ipilimumab. The receptor set was obtained from a human donor with non-small cell lung cancer whose response to radiotherapy plus ipilimumab could not be evaluated.

This rearrangement joins TRBV7-2 to TRBJ1-5; TRBD1 matches 7 bases. CDR3 length: 15 amino acids. Per the germline V gene, CDR1 is SGHTA and CDR2 is FQGNSA. V was clipped by 5 bases and J by 6 bases; unmatched bases: 10. For the CDR3, the DNA is TGTGCCAGCAGCCCCCAGGGGGAGTCGATTCAGCCCCAGCATTTT. Protein product: CASSPQGESIQPQHF.

The chain combines TRBV19 with TRBJ1-5; the D gene is possibly TRBD1 (6 bases). Trimming cost V 8 bases and J 0 bases, with 14 bases left between them. The CDR3 consists of 15 residues. Germline CDR1 is LNHDA and CDR2 is SQIVND (reference sequence). This CDR3 is CASGRGGISNQPQHF. CDR3 in DNA: TGTGCCAGTGGACGAGGGGGAATTAGCAATCAGCCCCAGCATTTT. Full variable domain (outside the CDR3, taken from reference TRBV19 and TRBJ1-5): DGGITQSPKYLFRKEGQNVTLSCEQNLNHDAMYWYRQDPGQGLRLIYYSQIVNDFQKGDIAEGYSVSREKKESFPLTVTSAQKNPTAFYLCASGRGGISNQPQHFGDGTRLSIL.

CDR3 nucleotide sequence: TGTGCTAGTGGTTTGGTACAGGGGCCAGGGAAACTTAGCTCCTACAATGAGCAGTTCTTC. It codes for CASGLVQGPGKLSSYNEQFF. The rearrangement links TRBV12-5 to TRBJ2-1; 7 bases are shared with TRBD1. The V gene's germline CDR1 is LGHNT and CDR2 FRNRAP. The CDR3 totals 20 residues. With 0 bases clipped from V and 0 bases from J, the junction kept 14 bases outside the gene matches.

The chain is built from TRBV9 and TRBJ2-3; D possibly corresponds to TRBD2 (5 bases). Per the germline V gene, CDR1 is SGDLS and CDR2 is YYNGEE. The length of the CDR3 is 16 residues. The V end lost 4 bases, the J end lost 2 bases, and 17 bases lay between the germline ends. CDR3 protein: CASSREGGPLTDTQYF. The CDR3 DNA is TGTGCCAGCAGCCGAGAGGGCGGGCCTCTCACAGATACGCAGTATTTT.

J is TRBJ2-3 and V is TRBV7-3; D is perhaps TRBD1 (6 bases). The ends were cut back, 5 bases at V and 1 base at J, with 16 bases in the middle. The CDR3 consists of 16 residues. Germline loops: CDR1 SGHTA, CDR2 FQGTGA. The chain's CDR3 is CASSRQQGPGTDTQYF. The CDR3 nucleotides read TGTGCCAGCAGCCGGCAACAGGGTCCTGGCACAGATACGCAGTATTTT.

CDR3 residues: CAISAWGLAGEGQETQYF. The CDR3 DNA reads TGTGCCATCAGTGCTTGGGGACTAGCGGGGGAGGGACAAGAGACCCAGTACTTC. The V and J genes are TRBV10-3 and TRBJ2-5, with TRBD2 identical over 14 bases. The CDR3 spans 18 residues. The V segment lost 4 bases and the J segment 2 bases; nucleotides outside the gene matches: 9. Germline V gene lookup returns CDR1 ENHRY and CDR2 SYGVKD.

The genes are TRBV5-1 and TRBJ1-1; no clear D gene. This CDR3 contains 14 residues. CDR1 and CDR2 from the germline V gene are SGHRS and YFSETQ. Between the trimmed V and J ends, which lost 0 bases and 7 bases, there was a span of 13 bases. The CDR3 DNA reads as TGCGCCAGCAGCTTGGAAGGAGCATCCTATGAAGCTTTCTTT. This encodes CASSLEGASYEAFF.

This clone appeared a few times. The chain combines TRBV19 with TRBJ1-1, with TRBD1 matching 7 bases. In germline, CDR1 is LNHDA, CDR2 SQIVND (reference sequence). V trimming: 6 bases; J trimming: 0 bases; junction bases outside the gene matches: 7. The CDR3 consists of 15 residues. The CDR3 region is CASSPLGTVNTEAFF. The DNA of the CDR3 is TGTGCCAGTAGCCCACTTGGGACAGTGAACACTGAAGCTTTCTTT.

This rearrangement joins TRBV6-6 to TRBJ1-2; 8 bases map to TRBD1. From germline, CDR1 is MNHNY and CDR2 SVGAGI (reference sequence). This CDR3 spans 14 amino acids. Trimming cost V 4 bases and J 6 bases; bases outside gene matches: 7. The chain's CDR3 is CASSSLGQGDGYTF. CDR3 coding DNA: TGTGCCAGCAGTTCCCTAGGACAGGGAGATGGCTACACCTTC.

V usage is TRBV9 and J usage is TRBJ2-2; 11 bases line up with TRBD1. The CDR3 has 17 residues. CDR1 is SGDLS, CDR2 YYNGEE, per germline. With V trimmed by 0 bases and J by 4 bases, 5 bases remained unmatched. The chain's CDR3 is CASSVARDRGVTGELFF. The CDR3 coding sequence is TGTGCCAGCAGCGTAGCTCGGGACAGGGGGGTCACCGGGGAGCTGTTTTTT.

This chain uses TRBV19 with TRBJ2-2; 12 nucleotides agree with TRBD2. CDR1 and CDR2 from the germline V gene are LNHDA and SQIVND (reference sequence). The CDR3 totals 18 residues. Trimming took 7 bases from V and 4 from J; bases not matched to a gene: 13. The CDR3 loop reads CASTRQLLAGGFTGELFF. CDR3 DNA: TGTGCCAGTACGAGACAGTTACTAGCGGGAGGATTCACCGGGGAGCTGTTTTTT.

The chain has TRBV25-1 and TRBJ2-3; D remains ambiguous. CDR1 and CDR2 from the germline V gene are MGHDK and SYGVNS. This CDR3 comprises 14 residues. V was clipped by 4 bases and J by 5 bases, with 13 bases between them. This chain's CDR3 is CASSGGGTIDTQYF. CDR3 nucleotide sequence: TGTGCCAGCAGTGGAGGCGGCACGATAGATACGCAGTATTTT.

This clone was recorded once. This chain joins TRBV29-1 and TRBJ1-2; D unclear. The CDR3 runs 11 residues. Deletions cut 2 bases from V and 7 bases from J, with 8 bases between. Per germline, CDR1 SQVTM and CDR2 ANQGSEA. The CDR3 region is CSVELGGGYTF. The DNA for the CDR3 is TGCAGCGTTGAACTGGGAGGTGGCTACACCTTC. Combining the CDR3 with reference TRBV29-1 and TRBJ1-2 gives the whole variable domain SAVISQKPSRDICQRGTSLTIQCQVDSQVTMMFWYRQQPGQSLTLIATANQGSEATYESGFVIDKFPISRPNLTFSTLTVSNMSPEDSSIYLCSVELGGGYTFGSGTRLTVV.

This chain links TRBV15 with TRBJ2-1, with TRBD2 matching over 10 bases. The CDR3 length is 17 residues. Germline V gene data show CDR1 as LNHNV and CDR2 as YYDKDF (reference sequence). V gave up 0 bases and J gave up 5 bases; unmatched junction bases: 7. CDR3 sequence reads: CATSRDDGLADDNEQFF. The CDR3 DNA reads as TGTGCCACCAGCAGAGATGACGGACTAGCGGACGACAATGAGCAGTTCTTC. Drawing the rest from reference TRBV15 and TRBJ2-1, the complete variable domain is DAMVIQNPRYQVTQFGKPVTLSCSQTLNHNVMYWYQQKSSQAPKLLFHYYDKDFNNEADTPDNFQSRRPNTSFCFLDIRSPGLGDTAMYLCATSRDDGLADDNEQFFGPGTRLTVL.

V is TRBV28 and J is TRBJ2-1, with 7 bases lining up with TRBD2. The germline V gene has CDR1 MDHEN and CDR2 SYDVKM. The V and J ends lost 7 bases and 4 bases, in that order; junction bases with no gene match: 10. The CDR3 loop spans 15 amino acids. CDR3 DNA sequence: TGTGCCAGCACCCATACGGGGGGACCTTACAATGAGCAGTTCTTC. This encodes CASTHTGGPYNEQFF.

The chain couples TRBV5-4 to TRBJ2-3; D perhaps matches TRBD2 (7 bases). The V gene's germline CDR1 is SGHNT and CDR2 YYREEE (reference sequence). V was pared by 5 bases and J by 7 bases, with 20 bases between. The CDR3 loop spans 15 amino acids. CDR3 nucleotides: TGTGCCAGCAGTCGAGAGAGGGGGGGGGCAAATACGCAGTATTTT. Translation: CASSRERGGANTQYF.

This clone was recorded only once. This chain connects TRBV5-4 to TRBJ1-2; 9 bases fit TRBD1. Trimming at V came to 6 bases and at J to 7 bases, leaving 7 bases not matched to a gene. The CDR3 is made up of 13 amino acids. CDR1 and CDR2 from the germline V gene are SGHNT and YYREEE (reference sequence). CDR3 bases: TGTGCCAGCACCTGGACAGGGGTCGGTGGCTACACCTTC. It encodes CASTWTGVGGYTF. Full variable domain (remainder filled in from reference TRBV5-4 and TRBJ1-2): ETGVTQSPTHLIKTRGQQVTLRCSSQSGHNTVSWYQQALGQGPQFIFQYYREEENGRGNFPPRFSGLQFPNYSSELNVNALELDDSALYLCASTWTGVGGYTFGSGTRLTVV.

This clone turned up a few times. The chain uses TRBV6-4 and TRBJ1-1; no firm D call. The V gene's germline CDR1 is MRHNA and CDR2 SNTAGT. The CDR3 consists of 13 residues. V was pared by 3 bases and J by 4 bases, with 9 bases between. The CDR3 loop reads CASSETLTTEAFF. CDR3 nucleotide sequence: TGTGCCAGCAGTGAGACACTTACCACTGAAGCTTTCTTT.

This clone has a single count. Here the CDR3 reads CASSRDRGYEQYF. The CDR3, as DNA: TGTGCCAGCAGCCGTGACAGGGGCTACGAGCAGTACTTC. The chain couples TRBV4-2 to TRBJ2-7; 8 bases are a match to TRBD1. Per germline, CDR1 LGHNA and CDR2 YNFKEQ. V lost 4 bases, J lost 3 bases, and 2 bases stayed unmatched. The CDR3 is 13 residues long.

The chain recombines TRBV7-2 with TRBJ1-4, with TRBD1 identical over 7 bases. Trimming at V came to 1 base and at J to 6 bases, leaving 5 bases not matched to a gene. This CDR3 spans 15 amino acids. Germline values: CDR1 SGHTA, CDR2 FQGNSA. The CDR3 loop reads CASSLGARGYEKLFF. In nucleotides, the CDR3 is TGTGCCAGCAGCTTAGGGGCCAGGGGGTATGAAAAACTGTTTTTT. The variable domain in full, with the rest retrieved from reference TRBV7-2 and TRBJ1-4, is GAGVSQSPSNKVTEKGKDVELRCDPISGHTALYWYRQSLGQGLEFLIYFQGNSAPDKSGLPSDRFSAERTGGSVSTLTIQRTQQEDSAVYLCASSLGARGYEKLFFGSGTQLSVL.

This chain links TRBV30 with TRBJ1-3; TRBD1 agrees at 9 bases. The CDR3 covers 13 residues. Germline V gives CDR1 GTSNPN, CDR2 SVGIG (reference sequence). With 4 bases clipped from V and 7 bases from J, the junction kept 5 bases outside the gene matches. In DNA form, the CDR3 reads TGTGCCTGGAATCGAGACAGGGGGAACACCATATATTTT. As protein: CAWNRDRGNTIYF.

This sequence joins TRBV18 and TRBJ1-1; D might be TRBD1 (5 bases). The V gene's germline CDR1 is KGHSH and CDR2 LQKENI. CDR3 size: 14 residues. V dropped 10 bases and J dropped 1 base, with 16 bases sitting between them. The CDR3 loop is CATRRGLTNTEAFF. The DNA of the CDR3 is TGTGCCACCCGAAGGGGACTGACGAACACTGAAGCTTTCTTT.

CDR3: CASSLALAGDSGANVLTF. CDR3 nucleotide sequence: TGTGCCAGCAGCTTGGCTCTAGCGGGGGACTCTGGGGCCAACGTCCTGACTTTC. The rearrangement links TRBV5-4 to TRBJ2-6, with 10 bases lining up with TRBD2. The CDR3 length is 18 residues. V trimming: 0 bases; J trimming: 0 bases; junction bases outside the gene matches: 3. Germline V CDR1 and CDR2: SGHNT, YYREEE (reference sequence).

V is TRBV11-2 and J is TRBJ1-4; D unresolved. Germline values: CDR1 SGHAT, CDR2 FQNNGV. Trimming took 1 base from V and 8 from J, leaving 11 bases between them. The CDR3 is 14 amino acids. This chain's CDR3 is CASSLALSREKLFF. CDR3 in DNA: TGTGCCAGCAGCTTAGCTCTGAGTCGGGAAAAACTGTTTTTT.